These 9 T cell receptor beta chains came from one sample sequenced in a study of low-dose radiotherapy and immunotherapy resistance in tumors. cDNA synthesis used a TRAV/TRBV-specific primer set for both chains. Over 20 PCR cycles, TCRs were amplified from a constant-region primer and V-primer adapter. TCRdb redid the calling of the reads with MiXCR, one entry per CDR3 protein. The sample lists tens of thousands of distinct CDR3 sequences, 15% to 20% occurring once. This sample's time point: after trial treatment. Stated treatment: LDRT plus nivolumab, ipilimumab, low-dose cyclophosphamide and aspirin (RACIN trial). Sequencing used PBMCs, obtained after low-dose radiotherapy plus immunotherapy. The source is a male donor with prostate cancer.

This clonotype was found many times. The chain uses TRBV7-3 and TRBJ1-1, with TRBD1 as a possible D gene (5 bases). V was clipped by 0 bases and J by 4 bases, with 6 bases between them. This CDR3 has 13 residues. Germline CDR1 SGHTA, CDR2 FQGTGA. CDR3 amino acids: CASSLTGGTEAFF. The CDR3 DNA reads TGTGCCAGCAGCTTAACGGGGGGCACTGAAGCTTTCTTT.

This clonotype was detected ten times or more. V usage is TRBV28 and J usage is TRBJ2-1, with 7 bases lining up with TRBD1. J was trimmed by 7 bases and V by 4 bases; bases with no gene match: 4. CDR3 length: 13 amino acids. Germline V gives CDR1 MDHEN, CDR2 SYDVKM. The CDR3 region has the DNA TGTGCCAGCAGTTCGGGACAGCTTAATGAGCAGTTCTTC. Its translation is CASSSGQLNEQFF.

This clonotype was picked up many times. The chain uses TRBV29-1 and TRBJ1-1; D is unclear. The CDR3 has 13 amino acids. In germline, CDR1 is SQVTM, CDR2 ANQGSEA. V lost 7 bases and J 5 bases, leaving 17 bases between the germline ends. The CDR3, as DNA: TGCAGCGCTCTGAGTGGTGCGGGGACTGAAGCTTTCTTT. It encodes CSALSGAGTEAFF.

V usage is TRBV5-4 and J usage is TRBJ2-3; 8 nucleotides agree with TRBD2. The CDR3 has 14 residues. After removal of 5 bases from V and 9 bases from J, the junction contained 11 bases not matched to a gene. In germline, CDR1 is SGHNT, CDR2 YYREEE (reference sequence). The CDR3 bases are TGTGCCAGCAGTCTGGGTAGCGGGGCCGTAACGCAGTATTTT. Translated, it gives CASSLGSGAVTQYF.

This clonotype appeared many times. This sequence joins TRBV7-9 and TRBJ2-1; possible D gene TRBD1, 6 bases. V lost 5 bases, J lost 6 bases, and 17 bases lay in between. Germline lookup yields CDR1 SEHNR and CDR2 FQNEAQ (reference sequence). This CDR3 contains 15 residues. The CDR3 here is CASSLGAGRSNEQFF. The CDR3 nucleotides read TGTGCCAGCAGCCTGGGGGCAGGGCGGTCCAATGAGCAGTTCTTC.

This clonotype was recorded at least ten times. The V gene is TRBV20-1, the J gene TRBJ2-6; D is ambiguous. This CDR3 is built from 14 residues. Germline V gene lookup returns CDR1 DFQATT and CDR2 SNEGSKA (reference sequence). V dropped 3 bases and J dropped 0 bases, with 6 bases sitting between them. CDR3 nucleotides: TGCAGTGCTAGTATGAGCTCTGGGGCCAACGTCCTGACTTTC. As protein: CSASMSSGANVLTF.

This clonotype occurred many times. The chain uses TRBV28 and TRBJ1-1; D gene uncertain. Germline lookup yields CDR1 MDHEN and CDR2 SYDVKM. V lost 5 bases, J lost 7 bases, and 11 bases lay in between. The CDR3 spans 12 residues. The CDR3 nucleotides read TGTGCCAGCAGTCTCTATCGCGGTGAAGCTTTCTTT. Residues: CASSLYRGEAFF.

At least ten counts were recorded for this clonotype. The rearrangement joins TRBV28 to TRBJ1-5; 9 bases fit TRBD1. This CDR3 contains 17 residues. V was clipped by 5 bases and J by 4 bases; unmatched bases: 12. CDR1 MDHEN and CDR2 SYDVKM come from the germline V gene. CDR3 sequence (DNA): TGTGCCAGCAGTGCAGGTGGGACAGGGACTGTAAATCAGCCCCAGCATTTT. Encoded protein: CASSAGGTGTVNQPQHF.

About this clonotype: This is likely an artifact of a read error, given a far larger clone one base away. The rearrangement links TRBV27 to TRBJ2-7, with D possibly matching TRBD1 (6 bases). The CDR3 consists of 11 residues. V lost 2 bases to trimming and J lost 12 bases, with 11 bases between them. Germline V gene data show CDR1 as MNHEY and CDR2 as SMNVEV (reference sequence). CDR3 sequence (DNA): TGTGCCAGCAGTTTAGGGGCAGGGGTGTACTTC. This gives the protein CASSLGAGVYF.